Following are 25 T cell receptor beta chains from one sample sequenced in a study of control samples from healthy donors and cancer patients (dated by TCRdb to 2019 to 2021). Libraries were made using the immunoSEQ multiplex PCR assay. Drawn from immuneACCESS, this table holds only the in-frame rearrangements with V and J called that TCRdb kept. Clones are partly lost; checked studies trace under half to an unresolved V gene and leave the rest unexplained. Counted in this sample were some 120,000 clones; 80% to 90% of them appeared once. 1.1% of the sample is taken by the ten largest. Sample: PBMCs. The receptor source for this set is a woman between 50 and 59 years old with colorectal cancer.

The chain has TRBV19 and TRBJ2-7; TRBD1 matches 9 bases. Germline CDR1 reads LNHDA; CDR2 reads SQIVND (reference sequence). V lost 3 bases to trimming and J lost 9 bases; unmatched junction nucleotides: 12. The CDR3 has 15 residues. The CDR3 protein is CASSITGTGRERQYF. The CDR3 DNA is TGTGCCAGTAGTATTACCGGGACAGGGAGGGAAAGGCAGTACTTC.

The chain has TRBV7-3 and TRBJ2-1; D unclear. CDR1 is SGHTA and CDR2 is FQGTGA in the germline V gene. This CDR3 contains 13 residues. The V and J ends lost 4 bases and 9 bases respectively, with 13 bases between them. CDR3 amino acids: CASSSTYSSEQFF. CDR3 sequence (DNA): TGTGCCAGCAGCTCAACCTACAGCAGTGAGCAGTTCTTC. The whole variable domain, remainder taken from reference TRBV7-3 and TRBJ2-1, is GAGVSQTPSNKVTEKGKYVELRCDPISGHTALYWYRQSLGQGPEFLIYFQGTGAADDSGLPNDRFFAVRPEGSVSTLKIQRTERGDSAVYLCASSSTYSSEQFFGPGTRLTVL.

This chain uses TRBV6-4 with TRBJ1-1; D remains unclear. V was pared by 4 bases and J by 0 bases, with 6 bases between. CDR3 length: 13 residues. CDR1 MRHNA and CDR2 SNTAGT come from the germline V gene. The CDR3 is CASSAQMNTEAFF. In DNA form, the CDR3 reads TGTGCCAGCAGTGCCCAGATGAACACTGAAGCTTTCTTT.

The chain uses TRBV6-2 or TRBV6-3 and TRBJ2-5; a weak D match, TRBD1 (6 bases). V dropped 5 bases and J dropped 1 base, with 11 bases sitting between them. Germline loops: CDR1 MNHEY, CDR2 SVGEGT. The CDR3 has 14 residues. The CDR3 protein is CASSQQGFQETQYF. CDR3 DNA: TGTGCCAGCAGTCAACAGGGATTCCAAGAGACCCAGTACTTC.

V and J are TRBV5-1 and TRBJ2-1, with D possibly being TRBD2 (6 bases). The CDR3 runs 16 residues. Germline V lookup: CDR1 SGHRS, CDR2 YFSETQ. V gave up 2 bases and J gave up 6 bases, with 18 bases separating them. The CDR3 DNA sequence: TGCGCCAGCAGCTTTTCTTTGGCAGACGGGGGCAATGAGCAGTTCTTC. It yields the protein CASSFSLADGGNEQFF.

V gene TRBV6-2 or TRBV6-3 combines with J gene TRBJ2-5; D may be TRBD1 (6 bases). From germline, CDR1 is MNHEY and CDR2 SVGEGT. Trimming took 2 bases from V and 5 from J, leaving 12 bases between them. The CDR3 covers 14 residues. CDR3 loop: CASSYRGFWETQYF. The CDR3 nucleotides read TGTGCCAGCAGTTACAGGGGGTTTTGGGAGACCCAGTACTTC.

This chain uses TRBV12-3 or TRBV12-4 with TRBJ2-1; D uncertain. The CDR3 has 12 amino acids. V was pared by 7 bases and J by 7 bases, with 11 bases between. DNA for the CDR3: TGTGCCAGCATTGGAGTGGGGAATGAGCAGTTCTTC. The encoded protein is CASIGVGNEQFF.

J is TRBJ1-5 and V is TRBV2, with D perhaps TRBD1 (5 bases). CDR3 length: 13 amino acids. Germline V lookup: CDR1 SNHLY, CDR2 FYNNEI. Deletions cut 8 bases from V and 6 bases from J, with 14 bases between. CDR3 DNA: TGTGCCAGCTGGGGCCGTGGCCGTCAGCCCCAGCATTTT. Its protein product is CASWGRGRQPQHF.

In DNA form, the CDR3 reads TGTGCCAGCAATCCCTCGGGACAGAACGGGAACACTGAAGCTTTCTTT. Its translation is CASNPSGQNGNTEAFF. The chain uses TRBV27 and TRBJ1-1; 7 positions match TRBD1. Looked up from germline, CDR1 is MNHEY and CDR2 is SMNVEV (reference sequence). This CDR3 contains 16 residues. V shed 7 bases, J shed 1 base, and the junction held 12 bases outside the gene matches.

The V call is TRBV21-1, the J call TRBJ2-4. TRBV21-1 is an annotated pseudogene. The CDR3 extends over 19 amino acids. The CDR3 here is CASSKGWDGWVLAKNIQYF. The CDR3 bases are TGTGCCAGCAGCAAAGGTTGGGACGGGTGGGTTTTAGCCAAAAACATTCAGTACTTC.

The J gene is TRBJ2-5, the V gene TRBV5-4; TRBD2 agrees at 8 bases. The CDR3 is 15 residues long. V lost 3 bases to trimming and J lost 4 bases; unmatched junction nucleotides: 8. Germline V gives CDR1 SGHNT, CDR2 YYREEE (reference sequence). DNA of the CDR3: TGTGCCAGCAGCTCCGGGACTAGGGGGGGAGAGACCCAGTACTTC. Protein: CASSSGTRGGETQYF.

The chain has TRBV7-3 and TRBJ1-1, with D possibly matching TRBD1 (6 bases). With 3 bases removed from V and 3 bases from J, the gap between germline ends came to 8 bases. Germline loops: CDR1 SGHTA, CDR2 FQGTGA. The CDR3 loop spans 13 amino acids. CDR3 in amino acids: CASSFGQHTEAFF. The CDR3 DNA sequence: TGTGCCAGCAGCTTCGGACAGCACACTGAAGCTTTCTTT.

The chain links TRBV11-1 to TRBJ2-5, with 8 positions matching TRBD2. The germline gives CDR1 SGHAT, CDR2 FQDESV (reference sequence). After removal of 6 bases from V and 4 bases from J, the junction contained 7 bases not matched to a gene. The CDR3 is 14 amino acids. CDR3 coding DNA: TGTGCCAGCAGAAGAAGCGGGGGAGGAGAGACCCAGTACTTC. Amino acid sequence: CASRRSGGGETQYF.

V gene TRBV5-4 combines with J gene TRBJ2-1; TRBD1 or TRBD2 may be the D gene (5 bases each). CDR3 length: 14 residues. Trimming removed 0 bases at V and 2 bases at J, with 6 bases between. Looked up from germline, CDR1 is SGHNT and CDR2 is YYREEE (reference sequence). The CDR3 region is CASSLAGPYNEQFF. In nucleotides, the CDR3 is TGTGCCAGCAGCTTGGCGGGGCCCTACAATGAGCAGTTCTTC.

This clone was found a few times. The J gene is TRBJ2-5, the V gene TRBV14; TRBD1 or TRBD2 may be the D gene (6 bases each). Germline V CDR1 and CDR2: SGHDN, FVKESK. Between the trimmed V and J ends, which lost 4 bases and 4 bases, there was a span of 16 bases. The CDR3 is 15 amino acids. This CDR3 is CASSPLLGGGETQYF. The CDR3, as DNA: TGTGCCAGCAGCCCCCTATTGGGGGGCGGAGAGACCCAGTACTTC.

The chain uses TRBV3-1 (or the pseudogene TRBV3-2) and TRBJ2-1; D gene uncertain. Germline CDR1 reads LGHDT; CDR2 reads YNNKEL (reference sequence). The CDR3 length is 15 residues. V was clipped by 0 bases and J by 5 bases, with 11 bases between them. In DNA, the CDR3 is TGTGCCAGCAGCCAAGATAATGGTCCCGACAATGAGCAGTTCTTC. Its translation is CASSQDNGPDNEQFF.

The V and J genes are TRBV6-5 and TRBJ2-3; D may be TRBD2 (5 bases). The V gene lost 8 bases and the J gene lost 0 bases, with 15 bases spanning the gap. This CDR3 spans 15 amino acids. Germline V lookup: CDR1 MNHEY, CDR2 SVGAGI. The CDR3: CASAQARRSTDTQYF. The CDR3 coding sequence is TGTGCCAGCGCCCAGGCGCGGAGGAGCACAGATACGCAGTATTTT.

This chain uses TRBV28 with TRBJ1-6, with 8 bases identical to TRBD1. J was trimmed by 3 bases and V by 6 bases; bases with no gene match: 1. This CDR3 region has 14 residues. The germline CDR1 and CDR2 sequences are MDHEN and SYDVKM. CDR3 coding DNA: TGTGCCAGCAGGACAGGGGACTATAATTCACCCCTCCACTTT. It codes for CASRTGDYNSPLHF.

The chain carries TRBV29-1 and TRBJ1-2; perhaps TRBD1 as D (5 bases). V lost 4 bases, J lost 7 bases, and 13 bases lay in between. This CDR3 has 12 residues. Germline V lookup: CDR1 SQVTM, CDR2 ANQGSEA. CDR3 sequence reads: CSVALGEFGYTF. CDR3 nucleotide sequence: TGCAGCGTTGCTCTGGGGGAGTTTGGCTACACCTTC.

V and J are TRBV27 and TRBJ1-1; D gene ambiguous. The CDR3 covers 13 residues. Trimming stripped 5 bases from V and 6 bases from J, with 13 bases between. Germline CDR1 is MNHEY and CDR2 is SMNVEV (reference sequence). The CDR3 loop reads CASSPDIWAEAFF. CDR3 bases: TGTGCCAGCAGTCCCGACATTTGGGCTGAAGCTTTCTTT.

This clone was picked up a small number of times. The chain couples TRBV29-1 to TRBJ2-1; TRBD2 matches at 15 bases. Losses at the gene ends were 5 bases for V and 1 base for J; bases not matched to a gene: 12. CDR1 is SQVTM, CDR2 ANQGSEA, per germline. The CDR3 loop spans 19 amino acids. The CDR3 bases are TGCAGCGTTCTCCCCGGACTAGCGGGAGGGGTTAGATCCTACAATGAGCAGTTCTTC. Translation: CSVLPGLAGGVRSYNEQFF.

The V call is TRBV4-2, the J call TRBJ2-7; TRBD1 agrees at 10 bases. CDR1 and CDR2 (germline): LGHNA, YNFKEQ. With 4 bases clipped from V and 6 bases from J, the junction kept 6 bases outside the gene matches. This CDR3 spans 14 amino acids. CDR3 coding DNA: TGTGCCAGCAGCCTAATGGGACAGGGGATCGAGCAGTACTTC. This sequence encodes CASSLMGQGIEQYF.

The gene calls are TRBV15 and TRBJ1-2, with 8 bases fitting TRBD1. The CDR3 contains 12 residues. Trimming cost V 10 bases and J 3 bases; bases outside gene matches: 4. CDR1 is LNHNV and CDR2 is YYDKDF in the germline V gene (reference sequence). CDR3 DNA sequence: TGTGCCATTGGACAGGGCCACTATGGCTACACCTTC. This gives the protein CAIGQGHYGYTF.

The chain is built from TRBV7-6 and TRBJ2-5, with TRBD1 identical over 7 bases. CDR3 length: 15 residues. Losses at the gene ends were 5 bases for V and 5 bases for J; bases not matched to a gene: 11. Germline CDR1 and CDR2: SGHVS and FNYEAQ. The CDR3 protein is CASSQSPGGHETQYF. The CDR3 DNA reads TGTGCCAGCAGCCAGTCCCCAGGGGGACATGAGACCCAGTACTTC.

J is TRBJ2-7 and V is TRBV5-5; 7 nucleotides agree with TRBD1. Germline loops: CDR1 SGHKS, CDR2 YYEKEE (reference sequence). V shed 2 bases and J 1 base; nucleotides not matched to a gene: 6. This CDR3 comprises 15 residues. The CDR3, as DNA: TGTGCCAGCAGCTTACCGGGACAGCGTTCCTACGAGCAGTACTTC. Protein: CASSLPGQRSYEQYF.